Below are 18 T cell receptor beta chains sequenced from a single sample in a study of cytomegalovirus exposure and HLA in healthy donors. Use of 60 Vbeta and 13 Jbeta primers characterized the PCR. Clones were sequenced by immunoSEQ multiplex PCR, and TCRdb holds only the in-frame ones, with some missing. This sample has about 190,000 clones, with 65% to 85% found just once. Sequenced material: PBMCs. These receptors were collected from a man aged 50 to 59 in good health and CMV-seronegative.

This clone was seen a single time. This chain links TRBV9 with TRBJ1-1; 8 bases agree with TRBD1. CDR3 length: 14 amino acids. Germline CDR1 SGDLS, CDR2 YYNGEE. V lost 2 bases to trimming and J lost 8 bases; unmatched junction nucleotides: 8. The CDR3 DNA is TGTGCCAGCAGCGTTGACACCAGGGGGCCGGAAGCTTTCTTT. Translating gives CASSVDTRGPEAFF.

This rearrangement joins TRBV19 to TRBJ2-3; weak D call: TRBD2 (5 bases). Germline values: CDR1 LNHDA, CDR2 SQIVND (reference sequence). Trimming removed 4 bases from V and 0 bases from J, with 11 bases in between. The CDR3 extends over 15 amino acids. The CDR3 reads CASSKGRESTDTQYF. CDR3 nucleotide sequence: TGTGCCAGTAGTAAAGGTAGGGAGAGCACAGATACGCAGTATTTT.

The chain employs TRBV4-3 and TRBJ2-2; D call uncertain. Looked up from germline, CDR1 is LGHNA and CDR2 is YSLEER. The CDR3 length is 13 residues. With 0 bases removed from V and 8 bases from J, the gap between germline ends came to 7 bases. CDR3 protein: CASSQDRVGELFF. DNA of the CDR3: TGCGCCAGCAGCCAAGATCGGGTTGGGGAGCTGTTTTTT.

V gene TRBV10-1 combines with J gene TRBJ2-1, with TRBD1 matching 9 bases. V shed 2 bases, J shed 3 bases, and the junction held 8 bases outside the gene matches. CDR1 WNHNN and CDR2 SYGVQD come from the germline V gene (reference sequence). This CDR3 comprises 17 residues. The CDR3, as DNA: TGCGCCAGCAGTGAGCCGAGAACAGGGGGCAACTACAATGAGCAGTTCTTC. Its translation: CASSEPRTGGNYNEQFF.

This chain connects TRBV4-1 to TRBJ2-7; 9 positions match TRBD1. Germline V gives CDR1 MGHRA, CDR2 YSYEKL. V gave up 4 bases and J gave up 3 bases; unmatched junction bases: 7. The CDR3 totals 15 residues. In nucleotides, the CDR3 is TGCGCCAGCAGCCCTTCTCGGGACAGGGTCTACGAGCAGTACTTC. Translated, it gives CASSPSRDRVYEQYF.

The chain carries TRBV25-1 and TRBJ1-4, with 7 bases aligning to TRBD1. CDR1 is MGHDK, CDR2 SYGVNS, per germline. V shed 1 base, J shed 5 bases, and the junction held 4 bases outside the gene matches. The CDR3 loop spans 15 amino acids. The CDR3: CASSESGTANEKLFF. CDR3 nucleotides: TGTGCCAGCAGTGAATCCGGGACAGCGAATGAAAAACTGTTTTTT.

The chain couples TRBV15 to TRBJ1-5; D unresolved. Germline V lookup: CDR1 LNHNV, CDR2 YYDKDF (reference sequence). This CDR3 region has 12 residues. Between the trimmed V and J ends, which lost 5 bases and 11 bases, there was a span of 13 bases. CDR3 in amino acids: CATSGRSRTQHF. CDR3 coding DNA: TGTGCCACCAGCGGGAGGTCCCGTACCCAGCATTTT.

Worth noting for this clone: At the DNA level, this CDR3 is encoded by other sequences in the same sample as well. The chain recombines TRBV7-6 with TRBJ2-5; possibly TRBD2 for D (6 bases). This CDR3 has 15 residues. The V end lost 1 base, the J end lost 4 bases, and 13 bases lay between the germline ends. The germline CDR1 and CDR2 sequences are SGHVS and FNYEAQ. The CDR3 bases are TGTGCCAGCAGCTTAGAGGGCGGGGAACGAGAGACCCAGTACTTC. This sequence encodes CASSLEGGERETQYF. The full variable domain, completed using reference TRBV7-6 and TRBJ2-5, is GAGVSQSPRYKVTKRGQDVALRCDPISGHVSLYWYRQALGQGPEFLTYFNYEAQQDKSGLPNDRFSAERPEGSISTLTIQRTEQRDSAMYRCASSLEGGERETQYFGPGTRLLVL.

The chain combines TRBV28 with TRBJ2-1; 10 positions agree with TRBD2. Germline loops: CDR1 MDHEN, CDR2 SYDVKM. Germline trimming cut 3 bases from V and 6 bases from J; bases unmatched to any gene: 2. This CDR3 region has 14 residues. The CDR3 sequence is CASSFERGGNEQFF. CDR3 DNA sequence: TGTGCCAGCAGTTTCGAGCGGGGGGGCAATGAGCAGTTCTTC.

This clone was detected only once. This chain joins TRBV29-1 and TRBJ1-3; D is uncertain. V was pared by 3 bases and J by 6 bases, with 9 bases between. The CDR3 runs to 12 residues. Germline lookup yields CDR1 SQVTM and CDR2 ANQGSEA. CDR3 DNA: TGCAGCGTTGAGGAGGCCCCAAACACCATATATTTT. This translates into CSVEEAPNTIYF.

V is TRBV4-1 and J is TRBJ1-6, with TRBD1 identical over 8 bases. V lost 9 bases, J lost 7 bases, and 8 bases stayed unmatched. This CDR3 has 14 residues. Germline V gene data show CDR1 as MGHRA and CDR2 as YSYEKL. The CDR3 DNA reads TGCGCCAGTAGGCGGACAGGGAACAATTCACCCCTCCACTTT. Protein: CASRRTGNNSPLHF.

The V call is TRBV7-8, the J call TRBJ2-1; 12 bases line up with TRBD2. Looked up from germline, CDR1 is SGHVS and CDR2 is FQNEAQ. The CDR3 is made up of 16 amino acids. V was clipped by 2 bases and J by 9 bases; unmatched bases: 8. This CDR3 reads CASSLRSSGGAFEQFF. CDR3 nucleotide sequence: TGTGCCAGCAGCTTAAGGTCTAGCGGGGGGGCCTTTGAGCAGTTCTTC.

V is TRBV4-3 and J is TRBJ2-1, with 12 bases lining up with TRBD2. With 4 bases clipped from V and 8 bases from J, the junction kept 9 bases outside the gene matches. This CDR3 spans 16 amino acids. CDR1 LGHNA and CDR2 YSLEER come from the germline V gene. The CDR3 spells CASSLLLAGGPHEQFF. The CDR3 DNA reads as TGCGCCAGCAGCCTTCTCCTAGCGGGGGGGCCTCATGAGCAGTTCTTC.

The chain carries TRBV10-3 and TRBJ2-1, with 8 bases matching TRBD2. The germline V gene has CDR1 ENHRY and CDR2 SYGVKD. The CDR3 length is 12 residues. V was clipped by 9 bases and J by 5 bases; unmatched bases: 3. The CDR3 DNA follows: TGTGCCATAGGTAGCGGGGACAATGAGCAGTTCTTC. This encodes CAIGSGDNEQFF.

CDR3 sequence reads: CASSERGYQPQHF. CDR3 DNA sequence: TGTGCCAGCAGTGAACGGGGATATCAGCCCCAGCATTTT. The chain has TRBV6-1 and TRBJ1-5; no reliable D call. The CDR3 contains 13 residues. Germline CDR1 is MNHNS and CDR2 is SASEGT. Trimming shortened V by 2 bases and J by 5 bases, and 7 bases separated the two germline ends.

CDR3 protein: CASSFLSDQETQYF. The CDR3, as DNA: TGTGCCAGCAGCTTTTTGTCAGATCAAGAGACCCAGTACTTC. This chain joins TRBV7-2 and TRBJ2-5; no clear D gene. The CDR3 has 14 amino acids. Trimming cost V 3 bases and J 2 bases, with 10 bases left between them. Germline loops: CDR1 SGHTA, CDR2 FQGNSA.

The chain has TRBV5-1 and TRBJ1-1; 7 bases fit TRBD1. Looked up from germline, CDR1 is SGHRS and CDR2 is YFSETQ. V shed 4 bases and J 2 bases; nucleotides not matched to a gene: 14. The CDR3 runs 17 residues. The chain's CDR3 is CASSPNPGTELNTEAFF. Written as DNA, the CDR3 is TGCGCCAGCAGCCCGAACCCAGGGACAGAATTAAACACTGAAGCTTTCTTT.

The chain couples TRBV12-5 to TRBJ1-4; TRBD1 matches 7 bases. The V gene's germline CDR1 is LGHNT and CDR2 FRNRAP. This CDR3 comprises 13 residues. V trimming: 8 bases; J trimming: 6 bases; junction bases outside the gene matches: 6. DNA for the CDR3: TGTGCTAGTACAGGGGCCAGCCATGAAAAACTGTTTTTT. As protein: CASTGASHEKLFF.